The present TCR beta chain was sequenced within a study of chemoradiotherapy in HPV16-positive cancers. The CDR3 runs 12 residues. V was clipped by 2 bases and J by 4 bases, with 5 bases between them. Per the germline V gene, CDR1 is MNHEY and CDR2 is SVGAGI. Data came from immunoSEQ multiplex PCR; TCRdb stores just in-frame clones and leaves some out. This sample has tens of thousands of clones, with about 88% found just once. V is TRBV6-5 and J is TRBJ1-2; D remains unclear. The receptor's source is a human donor with HPV-associated anogenital cancer. Sequencing was performed on blood, taken from a patient who underwent chemoradiotherapy. The chain's CDR3 is CASSYDGYGYTF. The CDR3 DNA reads as TGTGCCAGCAGTTACGACGGCTATGGCTACACCTTC.